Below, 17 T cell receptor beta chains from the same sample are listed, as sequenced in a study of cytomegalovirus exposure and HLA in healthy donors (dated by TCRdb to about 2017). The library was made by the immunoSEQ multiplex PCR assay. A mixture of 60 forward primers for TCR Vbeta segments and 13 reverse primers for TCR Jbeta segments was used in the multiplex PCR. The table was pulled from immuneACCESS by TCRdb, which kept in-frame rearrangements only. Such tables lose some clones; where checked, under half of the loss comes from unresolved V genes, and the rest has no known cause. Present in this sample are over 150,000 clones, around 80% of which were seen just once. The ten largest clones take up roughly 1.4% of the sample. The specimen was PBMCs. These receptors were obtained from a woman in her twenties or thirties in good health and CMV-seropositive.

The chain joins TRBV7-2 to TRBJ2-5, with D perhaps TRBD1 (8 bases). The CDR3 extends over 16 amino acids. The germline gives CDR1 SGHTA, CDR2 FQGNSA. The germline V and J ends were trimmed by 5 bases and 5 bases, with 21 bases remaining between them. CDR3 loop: CASSRGLTGEGETQYF. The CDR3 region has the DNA TGTGCCAGCAGCCGAGGGTTGACAGGGGAGGGGGAGACCCAGTACTTC.

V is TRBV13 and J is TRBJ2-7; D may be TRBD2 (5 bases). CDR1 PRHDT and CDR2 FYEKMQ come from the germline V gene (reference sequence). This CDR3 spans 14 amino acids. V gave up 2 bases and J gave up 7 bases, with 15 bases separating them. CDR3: CASSLTEGRREQYF. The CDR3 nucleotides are TGTGCCAGCAGCTTAACCGAGGGCCGTAGGGAGCAGTACTTC.

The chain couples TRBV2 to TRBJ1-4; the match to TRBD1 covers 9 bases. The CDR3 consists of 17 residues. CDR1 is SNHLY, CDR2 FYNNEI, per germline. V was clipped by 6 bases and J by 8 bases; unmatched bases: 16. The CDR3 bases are TGTGCCAGCAGGAGTGGGACAGGGCCCTCGCGGAGCGAAAAACTGTTTTTT. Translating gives CASRSGTGPSRSEKLFF.

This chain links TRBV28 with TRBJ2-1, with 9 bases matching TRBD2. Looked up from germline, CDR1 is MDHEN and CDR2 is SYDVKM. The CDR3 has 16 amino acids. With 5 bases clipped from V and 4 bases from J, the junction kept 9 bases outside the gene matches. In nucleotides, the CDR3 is TGTGCCAGCAGTACCGCCGGGACTAGCCCTTACAATGAGCAGTTCTTC. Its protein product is CASSTAGTSPYNEQFF.

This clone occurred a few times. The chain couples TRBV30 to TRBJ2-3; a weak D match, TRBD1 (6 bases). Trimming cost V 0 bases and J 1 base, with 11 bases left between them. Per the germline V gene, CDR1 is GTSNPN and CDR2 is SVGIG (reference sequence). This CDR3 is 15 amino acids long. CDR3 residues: CAWSVYRAGTDTQYF. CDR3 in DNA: TGTGCCTGGAGTGTATACAGGGCGGGCACAGATACGCAGTATTTT.

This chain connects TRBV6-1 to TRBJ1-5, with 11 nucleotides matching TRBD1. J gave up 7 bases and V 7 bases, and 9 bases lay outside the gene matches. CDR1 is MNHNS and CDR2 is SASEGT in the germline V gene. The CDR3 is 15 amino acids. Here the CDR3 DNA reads TGTGCCAGCAAAATCGGACAGGGGGCTTTGCAGCCCCAGCATTTT. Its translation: CASKIGQGALQPQHF.

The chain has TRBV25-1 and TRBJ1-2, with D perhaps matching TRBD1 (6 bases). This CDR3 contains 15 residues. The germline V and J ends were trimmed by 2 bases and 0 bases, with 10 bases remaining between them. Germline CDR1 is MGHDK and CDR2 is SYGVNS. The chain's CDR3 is CASSEAGAANYGYTF. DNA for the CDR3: TGTGCCAGCAGTGAAGCAGGGGCCGCTAACTATGGCTACACCTTC.

For the CDR3, the DNA is TGCGCCAGCACCCCGACATTTGGGGGGAATCAGCCCCAGCATTTT. The encoded protein is CASTPTFGGNQPQHF. The rearrangement links TRBV5-1 to TRBJ1-5, with TRBD1 as a possible D gene (5 bases). This CDR3 has 15 amino acids. Germline assignment: CDR1 SGHRS and CDR2 YFSETQ. The ends were cut back, 6 bases at V and 4 bases at J, with 17 bases in the middle.

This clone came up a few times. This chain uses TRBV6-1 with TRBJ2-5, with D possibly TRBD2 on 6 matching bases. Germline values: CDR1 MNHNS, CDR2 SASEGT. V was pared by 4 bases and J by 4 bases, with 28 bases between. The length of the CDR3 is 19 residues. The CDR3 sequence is CASSGAPSGSGSSGETQYF. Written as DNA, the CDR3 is TGTGCCAGCAGTGGAGCCCCCTCCGGGAGCGGGTCAAGTGGAGAGACCCAGTACTTC.

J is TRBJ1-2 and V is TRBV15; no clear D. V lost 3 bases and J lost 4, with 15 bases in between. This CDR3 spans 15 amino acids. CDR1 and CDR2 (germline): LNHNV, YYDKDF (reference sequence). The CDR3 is CATSRGRPEGYGYTF. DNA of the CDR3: TGTGCCACCAGCAGGGGGAGGCCGGAGGGCTATGGCTACACCTTC.

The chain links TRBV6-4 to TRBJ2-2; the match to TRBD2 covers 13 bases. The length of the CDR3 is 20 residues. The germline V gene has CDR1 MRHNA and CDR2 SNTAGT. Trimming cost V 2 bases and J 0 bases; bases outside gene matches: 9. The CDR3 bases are TGTGCCAGCAGTGACCCTCAACTAGCGGGAGGGGCCCCGAACACCGGGGAGCTGTTTTTT. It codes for CASSDPQLAGGAPNTGELFF.

The CDR3 is CASSFDGGDTQYF. CDR3 coding DNA: TGTGCCAGCAGTTTTGATGGAGGGGATACGCAGTATTTT. V usage is TRBV27 and J usage is TRBJ2-3; D may be TRBD2 (6 bases). Germline V gene data show CDR1 as MNHEY and CDR2 as SMNVEV (reference sequence). The CDR3 runs to 13 residues. Trimming shortened V by 3 bases and J by 6 bases, and 10 bases separated the two germline ends.

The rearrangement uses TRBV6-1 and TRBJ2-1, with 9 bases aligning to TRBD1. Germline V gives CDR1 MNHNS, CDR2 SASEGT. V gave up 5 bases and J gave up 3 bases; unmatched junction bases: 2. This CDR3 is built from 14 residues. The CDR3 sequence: CASSRTGDYNEQFF. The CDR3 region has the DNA TGTGCCAGCAGTAGGACAGGGGACTACAATGAGCAGTTCTTC.

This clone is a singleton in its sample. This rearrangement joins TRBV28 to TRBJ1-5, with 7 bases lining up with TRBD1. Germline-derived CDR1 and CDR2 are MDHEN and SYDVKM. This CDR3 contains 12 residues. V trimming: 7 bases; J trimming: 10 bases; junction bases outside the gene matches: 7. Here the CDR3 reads CASTPGGEPQHF. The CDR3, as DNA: TGTGCCAGCACCCCAGGGGGAGAACCCCAGCATTTT.

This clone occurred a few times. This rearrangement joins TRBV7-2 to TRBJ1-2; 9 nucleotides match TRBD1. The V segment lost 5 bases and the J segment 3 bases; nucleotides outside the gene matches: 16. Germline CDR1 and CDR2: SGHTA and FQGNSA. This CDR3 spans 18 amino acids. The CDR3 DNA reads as TGTGCCAGCAGCCCGGGAAGGACAGGGGTCGGGTCGGACTATGGCTACACCTTC. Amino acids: CASSPGRTGVGSDYGYTF.

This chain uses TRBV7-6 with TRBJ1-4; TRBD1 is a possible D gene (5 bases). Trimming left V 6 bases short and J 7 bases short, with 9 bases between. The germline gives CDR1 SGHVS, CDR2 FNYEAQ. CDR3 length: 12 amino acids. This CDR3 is CASSHDSEKLFF. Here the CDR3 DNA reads TGTGCCAGCAGTCACGACAGTGAAAAACTGTTTTTT.

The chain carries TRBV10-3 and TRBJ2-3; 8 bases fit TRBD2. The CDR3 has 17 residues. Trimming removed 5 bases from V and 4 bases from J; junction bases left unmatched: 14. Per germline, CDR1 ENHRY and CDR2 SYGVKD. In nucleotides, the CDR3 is TGTGCCATCAGTACCCGGAGGGCGGGAGGAGTACCAGATACGCAGTATTTT. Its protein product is CAISTRRAGGVPDTQYF.